The rows below give T cell receptor beta chains drawn from one sample of a study of blood T cell repertoires in COVID-19. This table comes from immunoSEQ multiplex PCR, and its TCRdb copy is limited to in-frame clones, with some not included. The table shows 390,000 or so clones, with 70% to 90% occurring only once. Material: peripheral blood. These receptor sequences come from a woman in her 30s with COVID-19, enrolled during active disease. The CDR3 runs from the conserved cysteine through the conserved F or W. D genes are given only for firm matches. Size values are once, few and many counts, or a class for expanded clones, and some rows have none.

TGTGCCAGCAGCTCCCGGACTGTTAACACCGGGGAGCTGTTTTTT	CASSSRTVNTGELFF	TRBV7-6	.	.	TRBJ2-2
TGTGCCAGCAGCAGTTGCGGCGGGGAGCTGTTTTTT	CASSSCGGELFF	TRBV21-1	.	.	TRBJ2-2
TGTGCCAGCAGCTTAGGGCGGAACAATGAGCAGTTCTTC	CASSLGRNNEQFF	TRBV11-3	.	.	TRBJ2-1
TGTGCCAGCAGTGATGAACTGGGCCTCCCTCAAGAGACCCAGTACTTC	CASSDELGLPQETQYF	TRBV2	.	.	TRBJ2-5
TGTGCCAGCAGCTTCTCGGGTTCGCTTTACAATGAGCAGTTCTTC	CASSFSGSLYNEQFF	TRBV7-6	.	.	TRBJ2-1
TGCGCCAGCAGCCCCCAACGGGGTTCCTACGAGCAGTACTTC	CASSPQRGSYEQYF	TRBV4-1	.	once	TRBJ2-7
TGTGCCAGCAGCTTAGCGTGGGATGAGGGGGCAGGGAAACTGTTTTTT	CASSLAWDEGAGKLFF	TRBV7-8	TRBD1	.	TRBJ1-4
TGTGCCAGCAGCTTAGTATGGCGGGGGCCTGGTGGCTACACCTTC	CASSLVWRGPGGYTF	TRBV5-6	.	.	TRBJ1-2
TGTGCCAGCAGCTTAGGGCGGGGGCTCACCTACGAGCAGTACTTC	CASSLGRGLTYEQYF	TRBV13	.	.	TRBJ2-7
TGCGCCAGCAGCTTGGGAGGGACTAAAGAAGAGACCCAGTACTTC	CASSLGGTKEETQYF	TRBV5-1	TRBD2	.	TRBJ2-5
TGTGCCAGCAGTGAAGCAACTAGCCCCTACAATGAGCAGTTCTTC	CASSEATSPYNEQFF	TRBV2	.	.	TRBJ2-1
TGTGCCAGCAGCTTCCTAGCGGGGGGGCGAACAGATACGCAGTATTTT	CASSFLAGGRTDTQYF	TRBV7-2	TRBD2	.	TRBJ2-3
TGTGCCAGTAGTACCCGACAGGGGCAATCTGGAAACACCATATATTTT	CASSTRQGQSGNTIYF	TRBV19	TRBD1	few	TRBJ1-3
TGTGCCAGCTCACCTGACAGGGAAATGAACACTGAAGCTTTCTTT	CASSPDREMNTEAFF	TRBV18	TRBD1	.	TRBJ1-1
TGTGCCAGCAGCTTGGAACTGACAGGAGTAAACTATGGCTACACCTTC	CASSLELTGVNYGYTF	TRBV5-6	.	.	TRBJ1-2
TGTGCCTGGAGGGGACAGGGCGGCACTGAAGCTTTCTTT	CAWRGQGGTEAFF	TRBV30	TRBD1	.	TRBJ1-1
TGCAGCGACCGGCAAGGACAGGGGAAATTCTATGGCTACACCTTC	CSDRQGQGKFYGYTF	TRBV29-1	TRBD1	.	TRBJ1-2
TGTGCCAGCTGCTGGGGGACAGGGAACTATGGCTACACCTTC	CASCWGTGNYGYTF	TRBV7-9	TRBD1	once	TRBJ1-2
TGCGCCAGCAGCTTACGGACAGGGGACGGGGAGGACACCTTC	CASSLRTGDGEDTF	TRBV5-1	TRBD1	.	TRBJ1-2
TGTGCCAGCAGCGTGACTAGCGGGAGAAGGAAAGAGACCCAGTACTTC	CASSVTSGRRKETQYF	TRBV7-9	TRBD2	.	TRBJ2-5
TGTGCCATCAGTGGGGAACTAGCGGGGGGGAAAGAGACCCAGTACTTC	CAISGELAGGKETQYF	TRBV10-3	TRBD2	.	TRBJ2-5
TGTGCCAGCAGTGGCACCGGGACAGGGACCCCCTACGAGCAGTACTTC	CASSGTGTGTPYEQYF	TRBV6-2/TRBV6-3	TRBD1	.	TRBJ2-7